Presented here are 2 T cell receptor beta chains from one specimen sequenced in a study of CD8 T cells in ankylosing spondylitis. TCRdb recomputed calls from the 5' RACE reads with MiXCR, one row per CDR3 protein. There are 190,000 or so distinct CDR3 sequences in the sample; around 13% occur only once, and approximately 15% lies in the top ten. Sequencing was carried out using blood, either unsorted or a sorted T cell fraction (not recorded which). These receptor sequences come from a male donor with ankylosing spondylitis or in good health (not recorded which).

The rearrangement links TRBV5-1 to TRBJ2-7, with 8 bases that match TRBD2. The germline gives CDR1 SGHRS, CDR2 YFSETQ. This CDR3 contains 14 residues. The V segment lost 0 bases and the J segment 9 bases; nucleotides outside the gene matches: 8. The CDR3 DNA is TGCGCCAGCAGCTTGGCGGGGGGGGCGATGGGGCAGTACTTC. Translation gives CASSLAGGAMGQYF.

At least ten counts were recorded for this clonotype. The J gene is TRBJ2-7, the V gene TRBV10-3, with D hard to call. The germline CDR1 and CDR2 sequences are ENHRY and SYGVKD. Trimming took 6 bases from V and 7 from J, leaving 10 bases between them. This CDR3 is 11 amino acids long. In nucleotides, the CDR3 is TGTGCCATCAGGGATGGTGGGGAGCAGTACTTC. The encoded protein is CAIRDGGEQYF.